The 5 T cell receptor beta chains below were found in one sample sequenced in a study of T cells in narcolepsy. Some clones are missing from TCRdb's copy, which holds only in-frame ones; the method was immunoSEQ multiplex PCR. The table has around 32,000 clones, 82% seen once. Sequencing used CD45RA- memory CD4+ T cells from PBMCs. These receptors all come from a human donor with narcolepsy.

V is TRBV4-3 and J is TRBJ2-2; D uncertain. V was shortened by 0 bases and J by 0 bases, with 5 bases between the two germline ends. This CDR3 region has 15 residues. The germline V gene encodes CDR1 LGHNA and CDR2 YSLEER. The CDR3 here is CASSQDGSNTGELFF. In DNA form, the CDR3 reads TGCGCCAGCAGCCAAGACGGATCGAACACCGGGGAGCTGTTTTTT.

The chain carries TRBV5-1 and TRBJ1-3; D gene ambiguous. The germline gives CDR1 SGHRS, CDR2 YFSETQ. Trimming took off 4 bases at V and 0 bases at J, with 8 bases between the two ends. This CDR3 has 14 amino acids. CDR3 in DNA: TGCGCCAGCAGCGGTGACCCCTCTGGAAACACCATATATTTT. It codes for CASSGDPSGNTIYF.

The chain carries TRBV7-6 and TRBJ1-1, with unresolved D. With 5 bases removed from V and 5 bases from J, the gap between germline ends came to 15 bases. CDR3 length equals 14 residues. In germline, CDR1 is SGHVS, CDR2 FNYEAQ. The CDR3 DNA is TGTGCCAGCAGCCCCACACAAACTAAAACTGAAGCTTTCTTT. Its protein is CASSPTQTKTEAFF.

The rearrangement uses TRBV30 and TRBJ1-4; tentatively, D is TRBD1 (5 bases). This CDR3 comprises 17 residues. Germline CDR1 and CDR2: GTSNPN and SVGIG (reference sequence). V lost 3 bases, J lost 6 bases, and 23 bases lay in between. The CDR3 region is CAWRYHPRGRQDEKLFF. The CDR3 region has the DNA TGTGCCTGGAGGTACCACCCGAGGGGAAGGCAGGATGAAAAACTGTTTTTT.

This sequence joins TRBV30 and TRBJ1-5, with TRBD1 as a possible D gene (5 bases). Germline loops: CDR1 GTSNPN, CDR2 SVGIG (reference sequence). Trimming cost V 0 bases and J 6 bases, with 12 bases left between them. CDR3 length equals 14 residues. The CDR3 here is CAWSVGAQSQPQHF. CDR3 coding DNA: TGTGCCTGGAGTGTAGGGGCCCAATCTCAGCCCCAGCATTTT. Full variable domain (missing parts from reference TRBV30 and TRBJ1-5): SQTIHQWPATLVQPVGSPLSLECTVEGTSNPNLYWYRQAAGRGLQLLFYSVGIGQISSEVPQNLSASRPQDRQFILSSKKLLLSDSGFYLCAWSVGAQSQPQHFGDGTRLSIL.